Each of the 15 T cell receptor beta chains below was sequenced from the same sample in a study of T cell responses to AZD1222 COVID-19 vaccine. Using immunoSEQ multiplex PCR, the repertoire was profiled, and TCRdb retains in-frame clones only, with some absent. The top ten hold around 3% of the sample, which has tens of thousands of clones, around nine tenths seen once. The sequenced sample was peripheral blood, obtained on day 0 of AZD1222 vaccination. These receptors were collected from an adult in good health.

The rearrangement links TRBV5-4 to TRBJ1-2, with unresolved D. Trimming took 0 bases from V and 6 from J, leaving 12 bases between them. There are 14 residues in the CDR3. Per germline, CDR1 SGHNT and CDR2 YYREEE (reference sequence). CDR3 nucleotide sequence: TGTGCCAGCAGCTTGGCGCACGGGGTTCATGGCTACACCTTC. This codes for CASSLAHGVHGYTF. Full variable domain (rest looked up from reference TRBV5-4 and TRBJ1-2): ETGVTQSPTHLIKTRGQQVTLRCSSQSGHNTVSWYQQALGQGPQFIFQYYREEENGRGNFPPRFSGLQFPNYSSELNVNALELDDSALYLCASSLAHGVHGYTFGSGTRLTVV.

This clone was detected only a few times. V gene TRBV15 combines with J gene TRBJ1-4; the match to TRBD1 covers 7 bases. V lost 1 base and J lost 1; bases outside the gene matches: 6. The CDR3 contains 17 residues. Germline V gene sequence: CDR1 LNHNV, CDR2 YYDKDF (reference sequence). This chain's CDR3 is CATSRVGRGGTNEKLFF. CDR3 in DNA: TGTGCCACCAGCAGAGTTGGCAGGGGGGGAACTAATGAAAAACTGTTTTTT.

The gene calls are TRBV5-1 and TRBJ2-2; the match to TRBD1 covers 9 bases. The ends lost 4 bases at V and 1 base at J; junction bases unmatched: 5. The germline V gene encodes CDR1 SGHRS and CDR2 YFSETQ. The CDR3 sequence is 16 residues long. CDR3 bases: TGCGCCAGCAGCCCCCGGACAGGGGAGAACACCGGGGAGCTGTTTTTT. It yields the protein CASSPRTGENTGELFF.

The chain joins TRBV5-1 to TRBJ1-2; D unclear. The CDR3 has 16 residues. The ends were cut back, 3 bases at V and 4 bases at J, with 19 bases in the middle. CDR1 is SGHRS, CDR2 YFSETQ, per germline. The CDR3 sequence is CASSSGPSGSGYGYTF. CDR3 DNA sequence: TGCGCCAGCAGCTCGGGCCCCAGTGGGTCGGGCTATGGCTACACCTTC.

The rearrangement links TRBV30 to TRBJ2-3; 13 bases map to TRBD2. Germline trimming cut 8 bases from V and 2 bases from J; bases unmatched to any gene: 7. Germline V gene lookup returns CDR1 GTSNPN and CDR2 SVGIG (reference sequence). The CDR3 is 15 amino acids. The CDR3 sequence is CAVGLAGATTDTQYF. For the CDR3, the DNA is TGTGCCGTCGGACTAGCGGGAGCAACCACAGATACGCAGTATTTT.

This rearrangement joins TRBV5-8 to TRBJ2-3; D is perhaps TRBD1 (6 bases). The V and J ends lost 4 bases and 0 bases respectively, with 12 bases between them. The germline V gene encodes CDR1 SGHTS and CDR2 YDEGEE. This CDR3 is built from 15 residues. This CDR3 reads CASSLQGTSTDTQYF. CDR3 sequence (DNA): TGTGCCAGCAGCCTACAGGGAACTAGCACAGATACGCAGTATTTT.

The genes are TRBV7-6 and TRBJ2-7, with a weak D call TRBD1 (6 bases). The CDR3 has 12 amino acids. Germline loops: CDR1 SGHVS, CDR2 FNYEAQ. The V gene lost 5 bases and the J gene lost 5 bases, with 10 bases spanning the gap. The CDR3, as DNA: TGTGCCAGCAGCCCTGGGGGCGACGAGCAGTACTTC. Its protein product is CASSPGGDEQYF.

This chain connects TRBV5-1 to TRBJ2-1, with 9 bases aligning to TRBD2. V shed 5 bases, J shed 6 bases, and the junction held 9 bases outside the gene matches. Germline CDR1 reads SGHRS; CDR2 reads YFSETQ. CDR3 length: 15 residues. Here the CDR3 reads CASRTSGVRRNEQFF. The DNA of the CDR3 is TGCGCCAGCAGGACTAGCGGCGTTCGGCGCAATGAGCAGTTCTTC.

J is TRBJ1-1 and V is TRBV2; tentatively, D is TRBD1 (5 bases). The V and J ends lost 6 bases and 5 bases respectively, with 13 bases between them. Germline-derived CDR1 and CDR2 are SNHLY and FYNNEI. CDR3 length equals 13 residues. The CDR3 spells CASSQGYRTEAFF. The CDR3 DNA follows: TGTGCCAGCAGCCAAGGGTACAGGACTGAAGCTTTCTTT.

This chain joins TRBV12-5 and TRBJ2-7, with a possible D match to TRBD1 (6 bases). CDR3 length: 16 residues. V was trimmed by 1 base and J by 0 bases, leaving 13 bases between them. Germline CDR1 and CDR2: LGHNT and FRNRAP. Here the CDR3 reads CASGLATGFHSYEQYF. The CDR3, as DNA: TGTGCTAGTGGTTTGGCCACAGGGTTTCACTCCTACGAGCAGTACTTC.

V is TRBV9 and J is TRBJ2-5; 10 bases align to TRBD2. Germline loops: CDR1 SGDLS, CDR2 YYNGEE. V dropped 4 bases and J dropped 5; count of bases not matched to a gene: 11. The CDR3 is 16 residues long. In DNA form, the CDR3 reads TGTGCCAGCAGCCCCTGGACTAGCGGAGGGCTGGAGACCCAGTACTTC. Translating it yields CASSPWTSGGLETQYF.

The chain recombines TRBV3-1 (or the pseudogene TRBV3-2) with TRBJ2-3, with D possibly being TRBD2 (6 bases). This CDR3 has 16 amino acids. Germline CDR1 and CDR2: LGHDT and YNNKEL (reference sequence). V was pared by 8 bases and J by 2 bases, with 20 bases between. Written as DNA, the CDR3 is TGTGCCAGCGCCCCCATTCTAGCGCTTTCCACAGATACGCAGTATTTT. Its translation: CASAPILALSTDTQYF.

In this sample, this clone turned up once. V is TRBV2 and J is TRBJ2-7, with D hard to call. Germline CDR1 reads SNHLY; CDR2 reads FYNNEI. V gave up 7 bases and J gave up 2 bases, with 9 bases separating them. The CDR3 totals 12 residues. The CDR3 nucleotides are TGTGCCAGCACATGGGGAACCTACGAGCAGTACTTC. As protein: CASTWGTYEQYF.

In this sample, this clone turned up a few times. A junction end diverges from the germline sequence, so it may reflect a read error. This sequence joins TRBV11-2 and TRBJ2-7; TRBD1 aligns across 7 bases. This CDR3 comprises 12 residues. Per the germline V gene, CDR1 is SGHAT and CDR2 is FQNNGV. For the CDR3, the DNA is TGTGCCAGCAGCTTAGCCCGGGACAGTCCCCGATTC. This sequence encodes CASSLARDSPRF.

This chain joins TRBV7-9 and TRBJ1-1; D gene uncertain. The CDR3 has 12 residues. The V and J ends lost 2 bases and 2 bases respectively, with 3 bases between them. Germline lookup yields CDR1 SEHNR and CDR2 FQNEAQ (reference sequence). CDR3 in amino acids: CASSLINTEAFF. In nucleotides, the CDR3 is TGTGCCAGCAGCTTAATTAACACTGAAGCTTTCTTT.